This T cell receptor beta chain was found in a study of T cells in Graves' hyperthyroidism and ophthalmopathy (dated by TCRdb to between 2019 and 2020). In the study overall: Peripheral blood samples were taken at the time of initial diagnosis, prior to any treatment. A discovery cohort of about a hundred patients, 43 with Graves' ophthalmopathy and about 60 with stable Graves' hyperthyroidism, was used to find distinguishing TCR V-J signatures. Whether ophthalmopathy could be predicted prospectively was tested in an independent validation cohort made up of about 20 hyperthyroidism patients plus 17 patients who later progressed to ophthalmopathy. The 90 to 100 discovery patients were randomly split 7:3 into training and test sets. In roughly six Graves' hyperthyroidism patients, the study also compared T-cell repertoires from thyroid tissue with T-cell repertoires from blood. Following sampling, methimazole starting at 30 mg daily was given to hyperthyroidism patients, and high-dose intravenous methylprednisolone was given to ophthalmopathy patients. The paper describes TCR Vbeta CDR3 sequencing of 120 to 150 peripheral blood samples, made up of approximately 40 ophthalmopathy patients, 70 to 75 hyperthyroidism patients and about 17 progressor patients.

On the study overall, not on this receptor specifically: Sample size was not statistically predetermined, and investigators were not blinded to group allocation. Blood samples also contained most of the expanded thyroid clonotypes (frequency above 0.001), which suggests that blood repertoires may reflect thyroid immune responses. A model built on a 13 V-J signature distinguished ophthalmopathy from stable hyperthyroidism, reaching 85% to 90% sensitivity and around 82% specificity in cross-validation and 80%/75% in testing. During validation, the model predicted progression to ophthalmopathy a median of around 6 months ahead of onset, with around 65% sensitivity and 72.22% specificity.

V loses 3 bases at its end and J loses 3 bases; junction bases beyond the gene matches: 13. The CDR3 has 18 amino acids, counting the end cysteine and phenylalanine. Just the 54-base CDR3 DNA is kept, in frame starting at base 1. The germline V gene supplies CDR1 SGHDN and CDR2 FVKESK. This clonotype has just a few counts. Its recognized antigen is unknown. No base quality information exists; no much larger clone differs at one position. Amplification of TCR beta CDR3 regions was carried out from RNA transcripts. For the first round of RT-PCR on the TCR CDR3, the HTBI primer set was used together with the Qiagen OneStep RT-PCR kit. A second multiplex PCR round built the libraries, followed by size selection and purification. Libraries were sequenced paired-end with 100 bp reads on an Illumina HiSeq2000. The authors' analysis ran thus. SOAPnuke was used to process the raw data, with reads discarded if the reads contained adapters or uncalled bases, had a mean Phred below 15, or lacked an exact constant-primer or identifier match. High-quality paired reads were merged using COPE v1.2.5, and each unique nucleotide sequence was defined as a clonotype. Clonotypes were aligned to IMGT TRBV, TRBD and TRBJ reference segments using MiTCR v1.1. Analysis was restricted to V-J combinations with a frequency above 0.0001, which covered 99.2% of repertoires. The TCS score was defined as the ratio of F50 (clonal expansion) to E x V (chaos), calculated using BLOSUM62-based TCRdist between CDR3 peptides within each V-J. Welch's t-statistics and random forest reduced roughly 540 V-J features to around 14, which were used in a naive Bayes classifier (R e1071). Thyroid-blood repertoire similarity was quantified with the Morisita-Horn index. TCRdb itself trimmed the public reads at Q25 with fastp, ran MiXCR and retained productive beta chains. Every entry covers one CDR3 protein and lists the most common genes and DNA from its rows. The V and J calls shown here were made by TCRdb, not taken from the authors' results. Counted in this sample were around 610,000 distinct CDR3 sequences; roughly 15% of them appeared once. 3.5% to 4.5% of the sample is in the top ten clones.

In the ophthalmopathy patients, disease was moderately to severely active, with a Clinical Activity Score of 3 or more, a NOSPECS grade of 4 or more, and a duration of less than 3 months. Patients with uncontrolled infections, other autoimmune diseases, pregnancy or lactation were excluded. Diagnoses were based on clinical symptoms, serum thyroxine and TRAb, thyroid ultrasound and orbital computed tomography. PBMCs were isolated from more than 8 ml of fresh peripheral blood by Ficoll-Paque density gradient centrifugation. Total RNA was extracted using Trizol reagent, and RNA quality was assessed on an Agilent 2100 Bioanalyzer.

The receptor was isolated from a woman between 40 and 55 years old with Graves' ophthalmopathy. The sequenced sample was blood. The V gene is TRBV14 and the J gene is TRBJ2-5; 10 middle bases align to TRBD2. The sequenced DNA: TGTGCCAGCAGCCACTCCCCCCTCCTAGCGGGAGTTGAAGAGACCCAGTACTTC. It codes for CASSHSPLLAGVEETQYF. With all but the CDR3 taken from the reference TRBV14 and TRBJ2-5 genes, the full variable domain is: EAGVTQFPSHSVIEKGQTVTLRCDPISGHDNLYWYRRVMGKEIKFLLHFVKESKQDESGMPNNRFLAERTGGTYSTLKVQPAELEDSGVYFCASSHSPLLAGVEETQYFGPGTRLLVL.